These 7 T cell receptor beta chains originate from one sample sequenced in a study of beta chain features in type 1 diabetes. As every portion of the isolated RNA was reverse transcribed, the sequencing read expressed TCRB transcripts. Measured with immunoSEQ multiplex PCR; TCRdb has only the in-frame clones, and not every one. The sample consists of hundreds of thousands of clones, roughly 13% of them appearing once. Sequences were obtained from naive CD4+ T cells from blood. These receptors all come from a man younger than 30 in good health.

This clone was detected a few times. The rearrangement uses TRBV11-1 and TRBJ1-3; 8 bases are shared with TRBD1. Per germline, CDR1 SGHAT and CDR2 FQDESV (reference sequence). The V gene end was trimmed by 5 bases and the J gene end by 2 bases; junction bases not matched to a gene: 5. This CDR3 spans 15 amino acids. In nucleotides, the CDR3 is TGTGCCAGCAGCCATGGACAGGGAGCTGGAAACACCATATATTTT. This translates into CASSHGQGAGNTIYF.

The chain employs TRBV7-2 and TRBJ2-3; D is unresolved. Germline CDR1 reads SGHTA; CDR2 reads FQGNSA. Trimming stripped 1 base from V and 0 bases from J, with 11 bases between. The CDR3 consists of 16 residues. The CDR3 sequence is CASSLGEHASTDTQYF. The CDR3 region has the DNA TGTGCCAGCAGCTTAGGCGAGCACGCTAGCACAGATACGCAGTATTTT.

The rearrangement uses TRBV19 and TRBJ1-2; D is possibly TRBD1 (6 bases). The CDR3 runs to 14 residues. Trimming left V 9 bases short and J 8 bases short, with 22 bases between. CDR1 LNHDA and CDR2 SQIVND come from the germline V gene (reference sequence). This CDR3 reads CASYHETGSYGYTF. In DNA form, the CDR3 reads TGTGCCAGCTATCATGAGACAGGCTCATACGGCTACACCTTC.

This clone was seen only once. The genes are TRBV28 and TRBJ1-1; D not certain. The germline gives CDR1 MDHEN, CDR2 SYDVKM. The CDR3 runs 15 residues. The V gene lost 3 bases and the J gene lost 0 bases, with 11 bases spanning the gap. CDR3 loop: CASSFPYKMNTEAFF. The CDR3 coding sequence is TGTGCCAGCAGTTTTCCTTACAAAATGAACACTGAAGCTTTCTTT. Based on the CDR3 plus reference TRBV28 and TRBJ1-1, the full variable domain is DVKVTQSSRYLVKRTGEKVFLECVQDMDHENMFWYRQDPGLGLRLIYFSYDVKMKEKGDIPEGYSVSREKKERFSLILESASTNQTSMYLCASSFPYKMNTEAFFGQGTRLTVV.

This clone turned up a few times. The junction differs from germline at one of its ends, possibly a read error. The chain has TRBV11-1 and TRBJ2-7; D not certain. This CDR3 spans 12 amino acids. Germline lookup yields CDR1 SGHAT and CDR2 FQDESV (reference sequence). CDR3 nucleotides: TGTGCCAGCAGCTTTATCTCCCACGAGCAGTACTTC. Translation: CASSFISHEQYF.

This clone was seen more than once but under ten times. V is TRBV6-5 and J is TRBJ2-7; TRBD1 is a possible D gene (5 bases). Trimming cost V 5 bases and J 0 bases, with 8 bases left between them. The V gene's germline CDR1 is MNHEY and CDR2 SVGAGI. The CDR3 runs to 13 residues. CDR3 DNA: TGTGCCAGCAGTAGGACAAACTCCTACGAGCAGTACTTC. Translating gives CASSRTNSYEQYF.

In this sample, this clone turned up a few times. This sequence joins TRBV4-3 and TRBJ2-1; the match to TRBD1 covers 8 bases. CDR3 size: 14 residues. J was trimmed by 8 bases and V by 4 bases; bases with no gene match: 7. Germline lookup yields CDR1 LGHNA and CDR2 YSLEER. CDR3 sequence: CASSLDRGRDEQFF. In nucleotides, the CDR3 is TGCGCCAGCAGCCTCGACAGGGGCCGGGATGAGCAGTTCTTC.